This TCR beta chain was captured by sequencing in a study of cytotoxic CD8 clonotypes in ibrutinib-treated CLL. Study-wide background: Partial responses totalled roughly 24 and complete responses 2; after median approximately 62 months, approximately 15 remained remitted and around twelve progressed.

Produced via immunoSEQ multiplex PCR; TCRdb's table is partial and in-frame only. The sample lists 200,000 to 250,000 clones, 75% to 80% occurring once. The germline CDR1 and CDR2 sequences are SNHLY and FYNNEI. V gave up 0 bases and J gave up 1 base, with 12 bases separating them. The length of the CDR3 is 16 residues. Frozen PBMC stocks contributed around 2 micrograms of genomic DNA to the TCR beta libraries. This clone was counted once. Its antigen is currently unknown. Study conclusions and caveats: Relative to age-matched healthy donors, clonality at baseline was higher, and it tracked circulating CD8+ T-cell counts.

Source: PBMCs, taken after 12 months of ibrutinib treatment. The chain links TRBV2 to TRBJ1-1, with a possible D match to TRBD1 (5 bases). This TCR was recovered from a human donor with chronic lymphocytic leukemia. CDR3 protein: CASSEAVPTGNTEAFF. The CDR3 coding sequence is TGTGCCAGCAGTGAAGCTGTCCCTACAGGGAACACTGAAGCTTTCTTT. The full variable domain, in which reference TRBV2 and TRBJ1-1 provide the parts outside the CDR3, is EPEVTQTPSHQVTQMGQEVILRCVPISNHLYFYWYRQILGQKVEFLVSFYNNEISEKSEIFDDQFSVERPDGSNFTLKIRSTKLEDSAMYFCASSEAVPTGNTEAFFGQGTRLTVV.